The 12 T cell receptor beta chains presented below share a single source sample, sequenced in a study of T cell responses to AZD1222 COVID-19 vaccine. Assay: immunoSEQ multiplex PCR; the TCRdb copy retains only in-frame clones and omits some. The sample has some 96,000 clones; about 89% are singletons. The specimen was peripheral blood, collected on day 0 of AZD1222 vaccination. The origin of the receptors is an adult in good health.

CDR3 sequence (DNA): TGTGCCAGCAGTATATGGCTTTACGAGCAGTACTTC. It encodes CASSIWLYEQYF. This chain connects TRBV2 to TRBJ2-7; D remains unclear. The length of the CDR3 is 12 residues. Germline V gene sequence: CDR1 SNHLY, CDR2 FYNNEI. The V and J ends lost 5 bases and 4 bases respectively, with 9 bases between them.

V and J are TRBV19 and TRBJ2-7; TRBD2 matches at 12 bases. Trimming at V came to 6 bases and at J to 3 bases, leaving 12 bases not matched to a gene. Germline CDR1 is LNHDA and CDR2 is SQIVND (reference sequence). There are 17 residues in the CDR3. Here the CDR3 DNA reads TGTGCCAGTAGCCTACGACTAGCGGGGGAAGAAGGCTACGAGCAGTACTTC. Its translation: CASSLRLAGEEGYEQYF. Full variable domain (rest looked up from reference TRBV19 and TRBJ2-7): DGGITQSPKYLFRKEGQNVTLSCEQNLNHDAMYWYRQDPGQGLRLIYYSQIVNDFQKGDIAEGYSVSREKKESFPLTVTSAQKNPTAFYLCASSLRLAGEEGYEQYFGPGTRLTVT.

The V and J genes are TRBV18 and TRBJ2-7; TRBD1 matches at 7 bases. The CDR3 contains 14 residues. Germline CDR1 reads KGHSH; CDR2 reads LQKENI. Losses at the gene ends were 6 bases for V and 1 base for J; bases not matched to a gene: 6. The CDR3 region has the DNA TGTGCCAGCTCCCGGGACAGTTCTTCCTACGAGCAGTACTTC. Encoded protein: CASSRDSSSYEQYF.

The V call is TRBV24-1, the J call TRBJ2-3, with D tentatively TRBD1 or TRBD2 (5 bases each). Germline V CDR1 and CDR2: KGHDR, SFDVKD. With 3 bases removed from V and 4 bases from J, the gap between germline ends came to 16 bases. This CDR3 has 16 amino acids. In nucleotides, the CDR3 is TGTGCCACCAGTGATGGGACGACAGTAACACCAGATACGCAGTATTTT. It is translated as CATSDGTTVTPDTQYF.

The V gene is TRBV7-8, the J gene TRBJ1-5; D unresolved. There are 15 residues in the CDR3. From germline, CDR1 is SGHVS and CDR2 FQNEAQ. The V end lost 1 base, the J end lost 0 bases, and 7 bases lay between the germline ends. The CDR3 loop is CASSLGGSSNQPQHF. CDR3 bases: TGTGCCAGCAGCTTAGGTGGTAGTAGCAATCAGCCCCAGCATTTT.

This clone was counted many times. The chain has TRBV6-5 and TRBJ1-3; perhaps TRBD1 as D (5 bases). Germline loops: CDR1 MNHEY, CDR2 SVGAGI. The length of the CDR3 is 15 residues. The ends were cut back, 6 bases at V and 4 bases at J, with 16 bases in the middle. CDR3: CASRTGTDGGNTIYF. The CDR3 coding sequence is TGTGCCAGCAGAACGGGGACCGACGGAGGAAACACCATATATTTT.

The chain has TRBV5-1 and TRBJ2-1; 7 bases line up with TRBD1. Losses at the gene ends were 2 bases for V and 4 bases for J; bases not matched to a gene: 6. The CDR3 consists of 15 residues. Germline loops: CDR1 SGHRS, CDR2 YFSETQ. The CDR3 loop reads CASSLGGQLYNEQFF. CDR3 bases: TGCGCCAGCAGCTTAGGGGGACAGCTATACAATGAGCAGTTCTTC.

The V gene is TRBV13, the J gene TRBJ2-2, with TRBD2 as a possible D gene (5 bases). The length of the CDR3 is 15 residues. Germline assignment: CDR1 PRHDT and CDR2 FYEKMQ (reference sequence). Deletions cut 7 bases from V and 1 base from J, with 13 bases between. CDR3 loop: CASTTRTVNTGELFF. Written as DNA, the CDR3 is TGTGCCAGCACCACTAGGACCGTGAACACCGGGGAGCTGTTTTTT.

The chain employs TRBV11-2 and TRBJ2-1; D remains unclear. Germline-derived CDR1 and CDR2 are SGHAT and FQNNGV. Deletions cut 5 bases from V and 6 bases from J, with 17 bases between. This CDR3 spans 15 amino acids. The CDR3 spells CASSPPWGTLNEQFF. CDR3 nucleotide sequence: TGTGCCAGCAGCCCACCCTGGGGAACTCTCAATGAGCAGTTCTTC.

V gene TRBV27 combines with J gene TRBJ1-6; D ambiguous. This CDR3 spans 12 amino acids. Germline CDR1 MNHEY, CDR2 SMNVEV (reference sequence). Trimming took off 4 bases at V and 7 bases at J, with 5 bases between the two ends. This CDR3 reads CASSWRNSPLHF. In nucleotides, the CDR3 is TGTGCCAGCAGTTGGAGGAATTCACCCCTCCACTTT.

This clone was counted once. The rearrangement uses TRBV18 and TRBJ1-1; D uncertain. The CDR3 runs to 18 residues. Per the germline V gene, CDR1 is KGHSH and CDR2 is LQKENI. The V end lost 3 bases, the J end lost 4 bases, and 24 bases lay between the germline ends. CDR3 DNA sequence: TGTGCCAGCTCACCTTTTGAAATCTCCAATCTTTGGGGCACTGAAGCTTTCTTT. This sequence encodes CASSPFEISNLWGTEAFF.

The chain is built from TRBV6-5 and TRBJ2-7, with 8 bases lining up with TRBD1. Germline CDR1 MNHEY, CDR2 SVGAGI. V lost 7 bases, J lost 5 bases, and 10 bases stayed unmatched. The CDR3 spans 14 residues. DNA of the CDR3: TGTGCCAGCACCCCGACAGGGGCAGGCGACGAGCAGTACTTC. Translation: CASTPTGAGDEQYF.